Given below is one T cell receptor beta chain in context. Its antigen remains unidentified. Germline values: CDR1 MNHEY, CDR2 SMNVEV (reference sequence). V shed 5 bases and J shed 3 bases, with 14 bases lying between them. The CDR3 runs to 14 residues. Use of 60 Vbeta and 13 Jbeta primers characterized the PCR. In the original processing: An analysis that came later counted some 80 million unique TCR beta chains, approximately 9.9 million shared. Libraries were prepared by immunoSEQ multiplex PCR; TCRdb keeps only in-frame clonotypes and omits some of them. The D gene and trimming were derived from the DNA, and the V and J assignments and clone size from that table. In the table there are about 170,000 clones, about four fifths of which are singletons. The sample originates from a study of cytomegalovirus exposure and HLA in healthy donors. About the research overall: Among the approximately 400 genotyped donors, over 70% were placed in the Caucasian-associated ancestry cluster. General study points: Earlier analysis looked at TCR beta V segments, and most were productive about 90% or about 30% of the time. In a later analysis, at a false discovery rate of 0.05, approximately 15,000 TCR beta sequences matched HLA alleles.

V and J are TRBV27 and TRBJ2-7; D is unresolved. The sample consisted of PBMCs. This clonotype was obtained from a male donor in good health and CMV-seronegative. The CDR3 here is CASSPRHIFYEQYF. The DNA of the CDR3 is TGTGCCAGCAGTCCCCGACATATTTTCTACGAGCAGTACTTC.